The present T cell receptor beta chain was sequenced within a study of cytomegalovirus exposure and HLA in healthy donors. Study at large: Assignment to the Caucasian-associated ancestry cluster applied to less than 85% of the approximately 400 genotyped donors.

Turning to this clone: The target antigen is unknown.

60 Vbeta and 13 Jbeta primers were used in PCR. Here immunoSEQ multiplex PCR was the method, and the copy in TCRdb shows in-frame clones only, minus some. The sample holds a few hundred thousand clones, about nine tenths seen once. This CDR3 contains 11 residues. Germline V gene sequence: CDR1 SGHRS, CDR2 YFSETQ. Trimming took 4 bases from V and 2 from J, leaving 3 bases between them. General study points: Other equally common chains were less clonally expanded than HLA-associated TCR beta chains, a later analysis showed. In a later analysis, a missense DCLRE1C variant was linked to TCR beta V- and J-gene trimming.

The chain carries TRBV5-1 and TRBJ2-5; D is uncertain. The clonotype originates from a girl aged 2-10 years in good health and CMV-seronegative. The sample consisted of PBMCs. The CDR3 region is CASSTQETQYF. The DNA for the CDR3 is TGCGCCAGCAGCACACAAGAGACCCAGTACTTC.